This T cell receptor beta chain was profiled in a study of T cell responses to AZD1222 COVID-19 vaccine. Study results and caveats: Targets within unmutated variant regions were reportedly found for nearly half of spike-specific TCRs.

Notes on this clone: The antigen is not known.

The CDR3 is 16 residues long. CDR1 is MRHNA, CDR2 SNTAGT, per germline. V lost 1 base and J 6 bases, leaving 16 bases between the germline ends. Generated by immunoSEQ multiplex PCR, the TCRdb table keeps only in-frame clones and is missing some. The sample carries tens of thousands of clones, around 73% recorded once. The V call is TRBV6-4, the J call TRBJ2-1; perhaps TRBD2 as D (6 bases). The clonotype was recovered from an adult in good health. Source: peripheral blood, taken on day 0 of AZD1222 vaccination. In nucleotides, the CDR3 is TGTGCCAGCAGTGACTATGGCGGGATGACCCCCAATGAGCAGTTCTTC. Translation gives CASSDYGGMTPNEQFF.